This entry describes one T cell receptor beta chain. Its target is not known. Data came from immunoSEQ multiplex PCR; TCRdb stores just in-frame clones and leaves some out. The table includes some 25,000 clones, 60% to 80% detected once. These data come from a study of cytotoxic CD8 clonotypes in ibrutinib-treated CLL. In the study overall: Researchers reported 11 to 12 relapsed/refractory and 15 treatment-naive patients, around 17 of them IGHV unmutated. General observations from the study: A difference in sampling times existed between sustained-remission and progressing patients.

Trimming took 0 bases from V and 5 from J, leaving 8 bases between them. This CDR3 is 13 amino acids long. CDR1 and CDR2 (germline): SGHNT, YYREEE (reference sequence). The chain links TRBV5-4 to TRBJ2-5; D is unclear. Sequenced here: PBMCs, sampled at disease progression, from a patient treated with ibrutinib. The sequence was obtained from a human donor with chronic lymphocytic leukemia. The CDR3 DNA is TGTGCCAGCAGCTTGGTTGCCTCGGAGACCCAGTACTTC. Encoded protein: CASSLVASETQYF.